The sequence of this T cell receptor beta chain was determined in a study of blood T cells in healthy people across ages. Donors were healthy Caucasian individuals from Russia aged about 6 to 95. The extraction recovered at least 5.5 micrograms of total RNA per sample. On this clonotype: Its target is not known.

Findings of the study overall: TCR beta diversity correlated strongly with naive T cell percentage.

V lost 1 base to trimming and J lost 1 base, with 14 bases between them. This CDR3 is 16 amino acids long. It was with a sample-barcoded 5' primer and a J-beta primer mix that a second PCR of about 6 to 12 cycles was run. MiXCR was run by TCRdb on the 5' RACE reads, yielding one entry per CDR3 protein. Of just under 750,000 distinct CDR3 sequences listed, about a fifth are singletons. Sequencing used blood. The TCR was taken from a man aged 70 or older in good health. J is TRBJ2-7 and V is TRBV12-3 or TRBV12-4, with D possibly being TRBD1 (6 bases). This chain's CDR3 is CASSLGPGAGSYEQYF. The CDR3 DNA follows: TGTGCCAGCAGTTTAGGGCCAGGGGCCGGATCCTACGAGCAGTACTTC.